This note documents a single T cell receptor (beta chain) sequence. The protocol was immunoSEQ multiplex PCR, while the TCRdb copy is restricted to in-frame clones and leaves out a portion. The sample lists 100,000 to 150,000 clones, 86% seen once, with approximately 20% in the top ten. This record belongs to a study of T cell responses to AZD1222 COVID-19 vaccine. The CDR3 loop spans 15 amino acids. Germline CDR1 reads ENHRY; CDR2 reads SYGVKD. The V and J ends lost 7 bases and 0 bases respectively, with 13 bases between them. This chain links TRBV10-3 with TRBJ1-3; D remains ambiguous. The clonotype was recovered from an adult in good health. The sample consisted of peripheral blood, taken on day 0 of AZD1222 vaccination. DNA for the CDR3: TGTGCCATCACCGACCCGGGCAGCTCTGGAAACACCATATATTTT. This sequence encodes CAITDPGSSGNTIYF.